The rows below give T cell receptor beta chains drawn from one sample of a study of radiation and T cells in renal cell carcinoma. TCRdb's copy holds only in-frame clones and misses some; the assay was immunoSEQ multiplex PCR. The table has 50,000 to 65,000 clones, around three quarters seen once. Specimen: blood, collected from a patient whose treatment included radiotherapy and nephrectomy. The receptors originated from a man aged 60 to 69 with renal cell carcinoma. CDR3s include the opening cysteine and the closing phenylalanine or tryptophan. A D gene is named only where the DNA matches it firmly. Only part of the rows carry a size: once, few, many, or a class if the clone is expanded.

once,12,TRBJ2-2,-,TRBV28,CASSFLYGELFF,TGTGCCAGCAGTTTTCTTTACGGGGAGCTGTTTTTT
-,13,TRBJ2-7,TRBD1,TRBV30,CAWSNGGGQGEYF,TGTGCCTGGAGTAATGGGGGCGGACAGGGGGAGTACTTC
-,13,TRBJ1-1,-,TRBV10-3,CAISDGERAEAFF,TGTGCCATCAGTGATGGGGAACGTGCTGAAGCTTTCTTT
-,12,TRBJ2-1,-,TRBV19,CASSQAYNEQFF,TGTGCCAGTAGCCAGGCCTACAATGAGCAGTTCTTC
-,15,TRBJ2-3,TRBD2,TRBV5-4,CASSLRLAGEDTQYF,TGTGCCAGCAGCTTAAGACTAGCGGGGGAAGATACGCAGTATTTT
-,13,TRBJ1-2,TRBD1,TRBV29-1,CSVEAGGGYGYTF,TGCAGCGTCGAGGCAGGGGGGGGCTATGGCTACACCTTC
-,15,TRBJ1-6,TRBD1,TRBV19,CASSPRQGTNSPLHF,TGTGCCAGTAGTCCGCGACAGGGTACAAATTCACCCCTCCACTTT
-,14,TRBJ2-3,TRBD2,TRBV19,CASIGLAGADTQYF,TGTGCCAGTATCGGACTAGCGGGAGCAGATACGCAGTATTTT
few,16,TRBJ2-7,TRBD1,TRBV7-9,CASSLAVGTGDREQYF,TGTGCCAGCAGCTTAGCGGTAGGGACAGGGGATCGGGAGCAGTACTTC
-,15,TRBJ2-7,TRBD2,TRBV7-2,CASSPLAGETYEQYF,TGTGCCAGCAGCCCCCTAGCGGGGGAGACCTACGAGCAGTACTTC
few,15,TRBJ1-1,-,TRBV15,CATSRTGSLNTEAFF,TGTGCCACCAGCAGAACAGGGTCCTTGAACACTGAAGCTTTCTTT
-,14,TRBJ2-5,-,TRBV27,CASSPIRYQETQYF,TGTGCCAGCAGTCCGATAAGGTATCAAGAGACCCAGTACTTC
-,14,TRBJ2-2,-,TRBV4-2,CASSQDSPTGELFF,TGTGCCAGCAGCCAAGATTCCCCCACCGGGGAGCTGTTTTTT
-,15,TRBJ1-2,TRBD1,TRBV10-3,CAISEPTGVDYGYTF,TGTGCCATCAGTGAACCTACAGGGGTTGACTATGGCTACACCTTC
-,13,TRBJ2-1,TRBD2,TRBV7-3,CASSPPGGQEQFF,TGTGCCAGCAGCCCCCCGGGGGGGCAAGAGCAGTTCTTC
-,16,TRBJ2-1,-,TRBV4-3,CASSQEPQTSYNEQFF,TGCGCCAGCAGCCAAGAGCCACAAACCTCCTACAATGAGCAGTTCTTC
-,17,TRBJ2-5,-,TRBV5-1,CASSLGQALLGQETQYF,TGCGCCAGCAGCTTGGGACAGGCCCTCCTGGGACAAGAGACCCAGTACTTC
-,16,TRBJ2-3,TRBD2,TRBV9,CASSVAQRGGTDTQYF,TGTGCCAGCAGCGTAGCTCAGCGGGGGGGCACAGATACGCAGTATTTT
-,17,TRBJ2-1,TRBD1,TRBV10-1,CASSFTGTGDLSDEQFF,TGCGCCAGCAGCTTTACCGGGACAGGAGACCTCAGCGATGAGCAGTTCTTC
-,14,TRBJ2-2,-,TRBV4-2,CASSHDREAGELFF,TGTGCCAGCAGCCACGACAGGGAGGCCGGGGAGCTGTTTTTT
medium-sized,17,TRBJ2-1,-,TRBV10-1,CASSDVRGGLRDNEQFF,TGCGCCAGCAGTGATGTCCGAGGGGGACTTAGGGACAATGAGCAGTTCTTC
-,14,TRBJ1-3,-,TRBV29-1,CSVEDGSSGNTIYF,TGCAGCGTTGAAGACGGTAGTTCTGGAAACACCATATATTTT
-,15,TRBJ2-2,-,TRBV7-9,CASSFFHPNTGELFF,TGTGCCAGCAGCTTTTTCCACCCGAACACCGGGGAGCTGTTTTTT
-,12,TRBJ1-2,-,TRBV10-3,CAISEGNPGLSF,TGTGCCATCAGTGAGGGGAATCCCGGACTGTCCTTC
few,15,TRBJ1-6,-,TRBV4-3,CASSREGYHNSPLHF,TGCGCCAGCAGCCGCGAGGGCTATCATAATTCACCCCTCCACTTT
-,12,TRBJ1-2,-,TRBV6-1,CASREGGYGYTF,TGTGCCAGCAGGGAGGGCGGCTATGGCTACACCTTC
-,15,TRBJ1-2,TRBD1,TRBV7-2,CASSLASRDRGGYTF,TGTGCCAGCAGCTTAGCGTCCCGGGACAGGGGAGGCTACACCTTC
-,14,TRBJ2-2,-,TRBV6-4,CASSRAPNTGELFF,TGTGCCAGCAGTCGCGCTCCGAACACCGGGGAGCTGTTTTTT
-,15,TRBJ1-1,-,TRBV7-9,CASSLDWQAMSEAFF,TGTGCCAGCAGCTTAGATTGGCAGGCTATGTCTGAAGCTTTCTTT
medium-sized,15,TRBJ1-1,-,TRBV30,CAWISTVDLPRRSFF,TGTGCCTGGATTTCAACCGTGGATTTACCGAGAAGATCTTTCTTT
-,13,TRBJ2-5,-,TRBV7-2,CASSLVYQETQYF,TGTGCCAGCAGCTTAGTTTACCAAGAGACCCAGTACTTC
-,18,TRBJ1-2,TRBD1,TRBV9,CASSPSPGGTALMGGYTF,TGTGCCAGCAGCCCAAGCCCCGGGGGGACAGCCTTGATGGGCGGCTACACCTTC
-,15,TRBJ2-5,TRBD1,TRBV14,CASSQGQGAVETQYF,TGTGCCAGCAGCCAAGGACAGGGGGCCGTAGAGACCCAGTACTTC
-,14,TRBJ1-2,TRBD1,TRBV18,CASSASGGAAGYTF,TGTGCCAGCTCGGCCTCAGGGGGCGCGGCTGGCTACACCTTC
-,14,TRBJ1-2,-,TRBV5-1,CASSWGGKNYGYTF,TGCGCCAGCAGCTGGGGCGGAAAGAACTATGGCTACACCTTC
-,14,TRBJ2-5,-,TRBV5-1,CASSFTRPGETQYF,TGCGCCAGCAGCTTCACTAGGCCGGGAGAGACCCAGTACTTC
-,16,TRBJ2-1,-,TRBV7-8,CASTPSRTPKYNEQFF,TGTGCCAGCACCCCCTCGAGGACACCGAAATACAATGAGCAGTTCTTC
-,11,TRBJ1-2,-,TRBV20-1,CSARGSGGYTF,TGCAGTGCCAGGGGTAGTGGTGGCTACACCTTC
-,16,TRBJ1-1,TRBD1,TRBV19,CASSNGDRGLDTEAFF,TGTGCCAGTAGTAATGGGGACAGGGGGCTTGATACTGAAGCTTTCTTT
-,15,TRBJ2-1,-,TRBV19,CASLSLGGSYNEQFF,TGTGCCAGTCTCTCCCTAGGGGGATCCTACAATGAGCAGTTCTTC
-,16,TRBJ2-5,-,TRBV2,CASSMPPRGRGETQYF,TGTGCCAGCAGTATGCCCCCTCGAGGGCGAGGAGAGACCCAGTACTTC
medium-sized,15,TRBJ2-5,-,TRBV9,CASSVDVTNQETQYF,TGTGCCAGCAGCGTAGACGTGACTAACCAAGAGACCCAGTACTTC
-,13,TRBJ1-2,-,TRBV19,CATNPGTYYGYTF,TGTGCCACCAACCCCGGCACATACTATGGCTACACCTTC
-,16,TRBJ2-2,TRBD2,TRBV7-8,CASSRFSGTNTGELFF,TGTGCCAGCAGCAGGTTTAGCGGGACGAACACCGGGGAGCTGTTTTTT
-,17,TRBJ2-3,TRBD2,TRBV27,CASSLLGLAGTTDTQYF,TGTGCCAGCAGTCTTCTGGGACTAGCGGGTACCACAGATACGCAGTATTTT
few,13,TRBJ1-1,TRBD1,TRBV29-1,CSLSTGVNTEAFF,TGCAGCTTGTCGACAGGGGTCAACACTGAAGCTTTCTTT
few,16,TRBJ2-2,-,TRBV5-6,CASSWGNYLSTGELFF,TGTGCCAGCAGCTGGGGGAATTACCTCAGCACCGGGGAGCTGTTTTTT
-,16,TRBJ2-2,TRBD2,TRBV9,CASSATGTRRPGELFF,TGTGCCAGCAGCGCTACAGGGACTAGGCGGCCCGGGGAGCTGTTTTTT
-,17,TRBJ1-1,-,TRBV6-1,CASSEKMGWQKYTEAFF,TGTGCCAGCAGTGAAAAGATGGGATGGCAGAAGTACACTGAAGCTTTCTTT
-,15,TRBJ1-1,-,TRBV2,CASSHIGAGNTEAFF,TGTGCCAGCAGCCATATTGGGGCAGGGAACACTGAAGCTTTCTTT
-,16,TRBJ2-1,-,TRBV18,CASSPPGWRSYNEQFF,TGTGCCAGCTCACCACCGGGTTGGCGGTCCTACAATGAGCAGTTCTTC
few,16,TRBJ2-3,TRBD1,TRBV7-3,CASSSGGQGIADTQYF,TGTGCCAGCAGCTCCGGGGGACAGGGGATCGCAGATACGCAGTATTTT